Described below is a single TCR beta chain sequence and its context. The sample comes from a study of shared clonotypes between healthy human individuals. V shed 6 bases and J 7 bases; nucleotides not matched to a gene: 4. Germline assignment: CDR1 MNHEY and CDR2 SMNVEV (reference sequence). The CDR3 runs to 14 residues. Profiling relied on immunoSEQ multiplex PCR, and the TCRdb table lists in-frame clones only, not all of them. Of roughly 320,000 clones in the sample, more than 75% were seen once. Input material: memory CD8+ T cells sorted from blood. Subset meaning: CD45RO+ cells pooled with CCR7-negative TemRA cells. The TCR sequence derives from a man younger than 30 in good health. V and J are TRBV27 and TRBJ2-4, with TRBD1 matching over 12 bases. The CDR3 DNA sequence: TGTGCCAGCAGGGGACAGGGGGCGCGTAACATTCAGTACTTC. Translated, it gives CASRGQGARNIQYF.